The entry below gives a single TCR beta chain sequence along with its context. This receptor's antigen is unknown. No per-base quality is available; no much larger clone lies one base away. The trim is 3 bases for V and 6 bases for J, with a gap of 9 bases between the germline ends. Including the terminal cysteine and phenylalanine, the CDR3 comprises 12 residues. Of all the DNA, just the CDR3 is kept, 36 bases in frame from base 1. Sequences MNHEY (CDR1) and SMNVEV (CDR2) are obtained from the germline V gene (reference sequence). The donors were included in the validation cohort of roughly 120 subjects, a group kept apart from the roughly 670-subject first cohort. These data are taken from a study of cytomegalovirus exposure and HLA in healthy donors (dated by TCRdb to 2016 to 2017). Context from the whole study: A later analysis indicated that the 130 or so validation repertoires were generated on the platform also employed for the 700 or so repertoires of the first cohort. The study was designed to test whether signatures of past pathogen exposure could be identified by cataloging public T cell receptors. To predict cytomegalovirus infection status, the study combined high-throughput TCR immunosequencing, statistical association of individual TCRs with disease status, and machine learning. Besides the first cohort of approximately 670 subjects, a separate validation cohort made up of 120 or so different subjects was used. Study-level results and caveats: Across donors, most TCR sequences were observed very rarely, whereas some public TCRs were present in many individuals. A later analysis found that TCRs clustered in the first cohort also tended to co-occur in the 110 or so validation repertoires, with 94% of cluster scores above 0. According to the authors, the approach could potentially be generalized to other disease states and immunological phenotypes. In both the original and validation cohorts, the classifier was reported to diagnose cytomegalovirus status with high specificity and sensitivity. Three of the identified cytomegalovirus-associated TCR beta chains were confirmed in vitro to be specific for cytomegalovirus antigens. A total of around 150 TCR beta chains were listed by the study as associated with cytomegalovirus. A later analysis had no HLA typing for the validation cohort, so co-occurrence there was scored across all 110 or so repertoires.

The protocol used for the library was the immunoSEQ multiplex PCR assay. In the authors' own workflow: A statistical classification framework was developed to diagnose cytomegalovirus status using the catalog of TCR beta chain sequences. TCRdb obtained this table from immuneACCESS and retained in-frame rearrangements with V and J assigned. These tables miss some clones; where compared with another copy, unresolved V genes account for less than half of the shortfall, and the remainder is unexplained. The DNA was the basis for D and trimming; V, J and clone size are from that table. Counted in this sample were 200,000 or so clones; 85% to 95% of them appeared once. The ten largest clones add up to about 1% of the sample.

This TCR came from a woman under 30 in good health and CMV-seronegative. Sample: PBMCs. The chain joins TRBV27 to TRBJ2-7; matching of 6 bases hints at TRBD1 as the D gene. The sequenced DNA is TGTGCCAGCAGTTTTTCAGGGGCCGAGCAGTACTTC. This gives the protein CASSFSGAEQYF.